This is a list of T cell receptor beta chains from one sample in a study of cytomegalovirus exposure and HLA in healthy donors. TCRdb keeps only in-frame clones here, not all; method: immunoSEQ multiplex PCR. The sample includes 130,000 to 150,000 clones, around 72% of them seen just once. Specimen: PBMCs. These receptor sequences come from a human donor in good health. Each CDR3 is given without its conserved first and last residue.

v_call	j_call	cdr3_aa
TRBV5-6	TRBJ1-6	ASSLGQMNSPLH
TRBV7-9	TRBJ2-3	ASSGLAGDTQY
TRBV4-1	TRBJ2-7	ASSHSPTSGYEQY
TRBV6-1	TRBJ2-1	ASSEGWGTGDYNEQF
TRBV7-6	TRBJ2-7	ASTNPPYEQY
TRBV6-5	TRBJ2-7	ASSKKTYEQY
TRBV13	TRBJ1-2	ASSRGTGTAYGYT
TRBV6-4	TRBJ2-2	ASSAQGARGTGELF
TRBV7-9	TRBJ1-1	SSRPQEGETEAF
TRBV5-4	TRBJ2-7	ASSWRDEYEQY
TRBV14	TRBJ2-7	ASGDLGFHEQY
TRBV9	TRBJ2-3	ASSLTSGGSTDTQY
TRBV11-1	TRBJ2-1	ASSLSSNEQF
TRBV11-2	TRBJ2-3	ASSLRRVLAGEADTQY
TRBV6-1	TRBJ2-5	ASSEGGAGGMETQY
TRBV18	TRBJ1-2	ASSPGQSANYGYT
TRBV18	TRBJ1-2	ASSPPGTGQNYGYT